These 11 T cell receptor beta chains were all obtained from the same sample, sequenced in a study of blood T cell repertoires in COVID-19. Repertoires were generated with immunoSEQ multiplex PCR, while TCRdb's copy carries only in-frame clones and drops some. Among under 200,000 clones listed, around 84% were seen once. Sequenced input: peripheral blood. The receptor source for this set is a woman older than 75 with acute or convalescent COVID-19.

This chain uses TRBV6-5 with TRBJ1-5; 7 nucleotides agree with TRBD1. The CDR3 has 14 amino acids. The V gene end was trimmed by 6 bases and the J gene end by 3 bases; junction bases not matched to a gene: 5. CDR1 is MNHEY, CDR2 SVGAGI, per germline. The CDR3 region is CASSPGQINQPQHF. CDR3 nucleotide sequence: TGTGCCAGCAGCCCGGGACAGATCAATCAGCCCCAGCATTTT.

The rearrangement links TRBV18 to TRBJ2-7; 11 bases align to TRBD2. The CDR3 extends over 15 amino acids. V shed 4 bases, J shed 6 bases, and the junction held 8 bases outside the gene matches. Germline V lookup: CDR1 KGHSH, CDR2 LQKENI. The CDR3 loop is CASSRPGTSGPEQYF. CDR3 bases: TGTGCCAGCTCACGACCCGGGACTAGCGGACCCGAGCAGTACTTC.

This chain links TRBV7-9 with TRBJ1-1; 8 bases line up with TRBD1. This CDR3 has 13 residues. V was clipped by 8 bases and J by 4 bases; unmatched bases: 6. Looked up from germline, CDR1 is SEHNR and CDR2 is FQNEAQ (reference sequence). The CDR3 sequence is CASSGQGGTEAFF. CDR3 DNA: TGTGCCAGCTCTGGACAGGGTGGCACTGAAGCTTTCTTT. The entire variable domain, with the rest obtained from reference TRBV7-9 and TRBJ1-1, is as follows: DTGVSQNPRHKITKRGQNVTFRCDPISEHNRLYWYRQTLGQGPEFLTYFQNEAQLEKSRLLSDRFSAERPKGSFSTLEIQRTEQGDSAMYLCASSGQGGTEAFFGQGTRLTVV.

This sequence joins TRBV7-2 and TRBJ2-3; 8 positions agree with TRBD2. CDR1 is SGHTA and CDR2 is FQGNSA in the germline V gene. CDR3 size: 16 residues. Trimming cost V 2 bases and J 6 bases; bases outside gene matches: 10. Here the CDR3 DNA reads TGTGCCAGCAGCTTACGAGCGGGAGTGGTTTTGGATACGCAGTATTTT. This sequence encodes CASSLRAGVVLDTQYF. Full variable domain (missing parts from reference TRBV7-2 and TRBJ2-3): GAGVSQSPSNKVTEKGKDVELRCDPISGHTALYWYRQSLGQGLEFLIYFQGNSAPDKSGLPSDRFSAERTGGSVSTLTIQRTQQEDSAVYLCASSLRAGVVLDTQYFGPGTRLTVL.

The rearrangement joins TRBV3-1 (or the pseudogene TRBV3-2) to TRBJ2-7; 9 bases agree with TRBD1. The junction had 7 bases not matched to a gene; V was cut back by 4 bases and J by 3 bases. CDR1 is LGHDT and CDR2 is YNNKEL in the germline V gene (reference sequence). CDR3 length equals 15 residues. The CDR3 sequence is CASSRTGGRDYEQYF. The CDR3 DNA reads as TGTGCCAGCAGCCGCACAGGGGGCCGGGACTACGAGCAGTACTTC.

The chain has TRBV10-3 and TRBJ2-7; no clear D. The germline V and J ends were trimmed by 0 bases and 7 bases, with 10 bases remaining between them. Germline assignment: CDR1 ENHRY and CDR2 SYGVKD. This CDR3 spans 13 amino acids. For the CDR3, the DNA is TGTGCCATCAGTGAGTCGGCCCCACCAGAGCAGTACTTC. Protein product: CAISESAPPEQYF.

The chain employs TRBV7-2 and TRBJ2-5, with D possibly being TRBD1 (8 bases). Germline-derived CDR1 and CDR2 are SGHTA and FQGNSA. The ends were cut back, 8 bases at V and 3 bases at J, with 16 bases in the middle. The CDR3 runs to 14 residues. The CDR3 loop reads CASGYRGREETQYF. CDR3 bases: TGTGCCAGCGGATACAGGGGGAGGGAAGAGACCCAGTACTTC.

V gene TRBV19 combines with J gene TRBJ1-6; D is undetermined. This CDR3 region has 15 residues. V was cut by 6 bases and J by 2 bases, with 11 bases left in between. Germline V gene sequence: CDR1 LNHDA, CDR2 SQIVND (reference sequence). CDR3 in DNA: TGTGCCAGTAGCCCAGGTGTCACCTATAATTCACCCCTCCACTTT. Amino acids: CASSPGVTYNSPLHF.

The genes are TRBV7-2 and TRBJ2-1, with 10 bases matching TRBD2. CDR3 size: 16 residues. V shed 2 bases, J shed 6 bases, and the junction held 7 bases outside the gene matches. Per germline, CDR1 SGHTA and CDR2 FQGNSA. The CDR3 nucleotides read TGTGCCAGCAGCTTAATTGTAGCGGGAGGTGGCAATGAGCAGTTCTTC. Translating gives CASSLIVAGGGNEQFF.

The chain couples TRBV5-1 to TRBJ1-6; a weak D match, TRBD1 (5 bases). Germline lookup yields CDR1 SGHRS and CDR2 YFSETQ. CDR3 length equals 16 residues. With 7 bases removed from V and 9 bases from J, the gap between germline ends came to 23 bases. The CDR3 nucleotides are TGCGCCAGCGCCTCTGACCCGGGCGGGGGAGGTTCACCCCTCCACTTT. The encoded protein is CASASDPGGGGSPLHF.

The table lists this clone with a count of one. The chain uses TRBV7-3 and TRBJ1-1; no firm D call. Trimming removed 6 bases from V and 0 bases from J, with 8 bases in between. The CDR3 is 13 amino acids. Germline V CDR1 and CDR2: SGHTA, FQGTGA. The CDR3 DNA reads TGTGCCAGCAGATTTACAATGAACACTGAAGCTTTCTTT. Protein product: CASRFTMNTEAFF.